The clone carrying this T cell receptor beta chain was counted at least ten times. The antigen is undetermined. In making diagnoses, clinical symptoms, serum thyroxine and TRAb, thyroid ultrasound and orbital computed tomography were all used. An approximately 9.8 ml volume of fresh peripheral blood provided the PBMCs. The data belong to a study of T cells in Graves' hyperthyroidism and ophthalmopathy. The study, taken as a whole, reports: For ophthalmopathy, model prediction preceded onset by a median 6.5 months.

RNA transcripts yielded amplified TCR beta CDR3 regions. HTBI primers were the set used in a first-round RT-PCR of the TCR CDR3. MiXCR was run by TCRdb on the multiplex PCR reads, yielding one entry per CDR3 protein. The repertoire holds 300,000 to 400,000 distinct CDR3 sequences, with under 15% as singletons. This clonotype was sampled from a woman aged 18-35 years with Graves' hyperthyroidism. Sequencing was carried out using blood.

CDR3: CASSLPSAGQGRRETQYF. The CDR3 nucleotides are TGTGCCAGCAGCTTACCATCTGCGGGACAGGGGCGGCGAGAGACCCAGTACTTC. The chain has TRBV7-2 and TRBJ2-5; 10 bases match TRBD1. The germline CDR1 and CDR2 sequences are SGHTA and FQGNSA. V lost 2 bases to trimming and J lost 4 bases; unmatched junction nucleotides: 13. The CDR3 is 18 amino acids.